A selection of T cell receptor beta chains follows, all from one sample in a study of CD8 T cells in Susac syndrome. A single record per CDR3 protein comes from TCRdb applying MiXCR to the immunoSEQ multiplex PCR reads. The sample includes under 200,000 distinct CDR3 sequences, approximately 95% of them seen just once. Sequencing was performed on CD8+ T cells from PBMCs. These receptors were taken from a human donor with multiple sclerosis. Both conserved end residues are part of each CDR3. A D gene is named only where the DNA matches it firmly. Rows give clone size only sometimes, using once, few, many, or a class for an expanded clone.

TRBV7-9	TRBD1	TRBJ2-7	.	CASSFGTGGINEQYF	TGTGCCAGCAGCTTTGGGACAGGGGGCATCAACGAGCAGTACTTC
TRBV28	.	TRBJ2-5	.	CASSGAGAQETQYF	TGTGCCAGCAGTGGGGCTGGGGCCCAAGAGACCCAGTACTTC
TRBV7-9	.	TRBJ2-5	.	CASSTPRAAYTSSQETQYF	TGTGCCAGCAGCACCCCCCGCGCGGCATACACTTCATCCCAAGAGACCCAGTACTTC
TRBV29-1	TRBD2	TRBJ2-2	.	CSVGGLAGQTGELFF	TGCAGCGTAGGGGGGTTAGCGGGGCAAACCGGGGAGCTGTTTTTT
TRBV5-1	.	TRBJ2-3	.	CASSLREVGAVTDTQYF	TGCGCCAGCAGCTTGAGGGAGGTGGGAGCCGTCACAGATACGCAGTATTTT
TRBV29-1	.	TRBJ2-7	.	CSVEGLGTSTPYEQYF	TGCAGCGTTGAAGGACTCGGCACCTCTACACCCTACGAGCAGTACTTC
TRBV7-9	.	TRBJ2-1	.	CASSLVDDEQFF	TGTGCCAGCAGCTTAGTGGACGATGAGCAGTTCTTC
TRBV29-1	TRBD1	TRBJ2-7	.	CSVDPTGTAGYEQYF	TGCAGCGTTGACCCGACAGGGACAGCAGGATACGAGCAGTACTTC
TRBV7-3	.	TRBJ2-3	once	CASSLNGADTQYF	TGTGCCAGCAGCTTAAACGGGGCCGATACGCAGTATTTT
TRBV20-1	TRBD2	TRBJ2-7	.	CSARSPTSGSGYEQYF	TGCAGTGCTAGGAGTCCAACTAGCGGGAGCGGATACGAGCAGTACTTC
TRBV3-1	.	TRBJ1-2	.	CASSQSQGSTWSYTF	TGTGCCAGCAGCCAATCCCAGGGGTCGACGTGGAGCTACACCTTC
TRBV4-1	.	TRBJ1-2	.	CASSQDSGGYGYTF	TGCGCCAGCAGCCAAGATTCGGGAGGGTATGGCTACACCTTC
TRBV23-1	.	TRBJ1-1	.	CASSQFLTVMNTEAFF	TGCGCCAGCAGTCAATTTCTGACAGTGATGAACACTGAAGCTTTCTTT
TRBV7-2	.	TRBJ2-1	once	CASSLGGTAYNEQFF	TGTGCCAGCAGCTTAGGGGGGACGGCCTACAATGAGCAGTTCTTC
TRBV7-9	TRBD1	TRBJ2-5	.	CASSDNRKRGLGQETQYF	TGTGCCAGCAGCGATAATCGAAAAAGGGGGCTTGGGCAAGAGACCCAGTACTTC
TRBV6-6	.	TRBJ2-5	once	CASTMGETQYF	TGTGCCAGCACGATGGGAGAGACCCAGTACTTC
TRBV27	TRBD1	TRBJ2-7	.	CASSLSYRGREQYF	TGTGCCAGCAGTTTATCCTATAGGGGGCGGGAGCAGTACTTC
TRBV11-2	.	TRBJ1-2	.	CASSLDTGNYGYTF	TGTGCCAGCAGCTTAGATACAGGGAACTATGGCTACACCTTC
TRBV28	TRBD1	TRBJ2-7	.	CASTLRTGGDEQYF	TGTGCCAGCACCCTACGGACAGGGGGTGACGAGCAGTACTTC
TRBV11-1	TRBD2	TRBJ2-5	once	CASSLHSGERQETQYF	TGTGCCAGCAGCCTACATAGCGGGGAGCGTCAAGAGACCCAGTACTTC
TRBV27	TRBD1	TRBJ2-1	.	CASSLGTDSLNEQFF	TGTGCCAGCAGCCTGGGGACAGATTCCCTCAATGAGCAGTTCTTC
TRBV20-1	.	TRBJ2-5	.	CSARTQGQETQYF	TGCAGTGCTAGAACACAGGGTCAAGAGACCCAGTACTTC
TRBV29-1	TRBD1	TRBJ1-2	.	CSVEEVGTGHSYGYTF	TGCAGCGTTGAAGAAGTTGGGACAGGGCACTCCTATGGCTACACCTTC
TRBV30	.	TRBJ2-7	.	CAWSVPSQVLNYEQYF	TGTGCCTGGAGTGTACCGAGTCAAGTGCTCAACTACGAGCAGTACTTC
TRBV5-6	.	TRBJ2-7	.	CASSLGTIDLYEQYF	TGTGCCAGCAGCTTAGGTACTATCGACCTTTACGAGCAGTACTTC
TRBV9	.	TRBJ1-2	.	CASSVAQGVGGYTF	TGTGCCAGCAGCGTAGCACAGGGAGTCGGTGGCTACACCTTC
TRBV29-1	.	TRBJ2-2	.	CSVRDGNTGELFF	TGCAGCGTTCGGGACGGGAACACCGGGGAGCTGTTTTTT
TRBV28	.	TRBJ2-4	.	CASRSDRLDIQYF	TGTGCCAGCAGGAGCGATCGGTTGGACATTCAGTACTTC
TRBV6-5	.	TRBJ1-2	.	CASSYSFGGVEGYTF	TGTGCCAGCAGTTACTCATTTGGAGGGGTAGAGGGCTACACCTTC
TRBV18	.	TRBJ2-5	once	CASSPSRDQETQYF	TGTGCCAGCTCACCAAGCCGGGACCAAGAGACCCAGTACTTC
TRBV6-5	TRBD1	TRBJ1-2	.	CASSPLQGADGYTF	TGTGCCAGCAGCCCCCTTCAGGGGGCCGATGGCTACACCTTC
TRBV25-1	.	TRBJ1-1	.	CASSDTGQKAFF	TGTGCCAGCAGTGACACTGGACAGAAAGCTTTCTTT
TRBV27	TRBD1	TRBJ1-1	.	CASSPTGTGLEAFF	TGTGCCAGCAGTCCGACAGGGACCGGCCTTGAAGCTTTCTTT
TRBV28	.	TRBJ2-7	.	CASSLGPGYEQYF	TGTGCCAGCAGTTTAGGGCCGGGATACGAGCAGTACTTC
TRBV4-1	TRBD2	TRBJ2-7	.	CASSQRLAGYEQYF	TGCGCCAGCAGCCAGAGACTAGCGGGATACGAGCAGTACTTC
TRBV29-1	.	TRBJ2-3	.	CSVTPTGVDTQYF	TGCAGCGTTACTCCTACCGGGGTCGATACGCAGTATTTT
TRBV6-1	.	TRBJ2-1	.	CATQGHEQFF	TGTGCCACACAGGGACATGAGCAGTTCTTC
TRBV5-1	TRBD1	TRBJ1-1	.	CASSLRGHTEAFF	TGCGCCAGCAGCTTGAGGGGGCACACTGAAGCTTTCTTT
TRBV27	TRBD2	TRBJ2-1	.	CASSWAGGQFF	TGTGCCAGCAGTTGGGCGGGAGGGCAGTTCTTC
TRBV7-9	.	TRBJ1-2	once	CASSLGEYGYTF	TGTGCCAGCAGCTTAGGGGAATATGGCTACACCTTC
TRBV12-3/TRBV12-4	.	TRBJ2-7	.	CASSPDVGSLYEQYF	TGTGCCAGCAGCCCTGACGTGGGATCTCTCTACGAGCAGTACTTC
TRBV7-9	TRBD2	TRBJ2-3	.	CASSPRTSGRSPDTQYF	TGTGCCAGCAGCCCGAGGACTAGCGGGAGATCCCCAGATACGCAGTATTTT
TRBV3-1	.	TRBJ2-7	.	CASSHGVARDEQYF	TGTGCCAGCAGCCATGGGGTTGCCAGGGACGAGCAGTACTTC
TRBV7-9	.	TRBJ2-7	.	CASSPRLEGYEQYF	TGTGCCAGCAGCCCTCGACTAGAGGGCTACGAGCAGTACTTC
TRBV27	TRBD1	TRBJ2-7	.	CASRTGGRVNEQYF	TGTGCCAGCAGGACAGGGGGTAGGGTCAACGAGCAGTACTTC
TRBV3-1	TRBD2	TRBJ2-7	.	CASSQEAGKGTSGSYEQYF	TGTGCCAGCAGCCAAGAAGCGGGTAAGGGGACTAGCGGGAGCTACGAGCAGTACTTC
TRBV5-1	.	TRBJ1-1	.	CASSSVGGGTEAFF	TGCGCCAGCAGCTCGGTAGGTGGCGGGACTGAAGCTTTCTTT
TRBV13	TRBD1	TRBJ1-5	.	CASSSGTGNQPQHF	TGTGCCAGCAGCTCCGGGACAGGGAATCAGCCCCAGCATTTT
TRBV4-1	.	TRBJ1-2	.	CASSQYFPGNIYGYTF	TGCGCCAGCAGCCAGTACTTCCCGGGCAATATCTATGGCTACACCTTC
TRBV7-9	TRBD2	TRBJ2-1	.	CASSFEAGGYNEQFF	TGTGCCAGCAGCTTCGAAGCGGGAGGTTACAATGAGCAGTTCTTC
TRBV20-1	TRBD2	TRBJ2-3	.	CSARRSLADRTDTQYF	TGCAGTGCTAGGCGGTCGCTAGCGGATCGCACAGATACGCAGTATTTT
TRBV19	TRBD1	TRBJ1-2	once	CASSNRDRVGYTF	TGTGCCAGTAGTAACCGGGACAGGGTCGGCTACACCTTC